This T cell receptor (beta chain) was identified during a study of T cell repertoires in cytomegalovirus infection. Study background: Recently identified HLA-C-restricted CMV epitopes and well-studied HLA-B-restricted CMV epitopes were used by the study.

V lost 4 bases to trimming and J lost 3 bases; unmatched junction nucleotides: 21. Germline V CDR1 and CDR2: SGHNT, YYREEE (reference sequence). This CDR3 contains 19 residues. MiXCR was run by TCRdb on the reads, yielding one entry per CDR3 protein. The data contain 700,000 to 850,000 distinct CDR3 sequences, approximately 32% of them seen just once; the ten biggest clones take up around 12%. Study-wide results and caveats: The ex vivo response was dominated by HLA-C-restricted CMV-specific TCR beta clonotypes.

A word on this clonotype: No antigen is known for it.

The chain recombines TRBV5-4 with TRBJ2-5; 7 bases fit TRBD2. The sample was cultured CD8+ T cells from PBMCs, taken from culture after CMV antigen stimulation. This clonotype originated in a human donor in good health (CMV status not recorded). Some clones in this sample may be carry-over from other donors' samples. The CDR3 sequence is CASSLGGTYIWGDEETQYF. CDR3 bases: TGTGCCAGCAGCCTCGGGGGGACCTACATCTGGGGTGACGAAGAGACCCAGTACTTC.